This T cell receptor beta chain comes out of a study of cytomegalovirus exposure and HLA in healthy donors. Vbeta (60) and Jbeta (13) primers were used in the PCR. Sequencing used immunoSEQ multiplex PCR; TCRdb keeps in-frame clones, though not all of them. This table holds about 210,000 clones, 85% found once. The ends were cut back, 0 bases at V and 6 bases at J, with 23 bases in the middle. Germline-derived CDR1 and CDR2 are SEHNR and FQNEAQ (reference sequence). The CDR3 is 18 amino acids. Worth noting for this clone: Antigen unknown.

Study results and limitations: As was reported, the HLA-A and HLA-B alleles of most subjects were accurately predicted from TCR beta sequences.

The receptor comes from a girl aged 2 to 10 in good health and CMV-seronegative. The chain has TRBV7-9 and TRBJ2-5; a possible D gene is TRBD1 (5 bases). Sequencing was performed on PBMCs. The CDR3 protein is CASSLAMQDTLLLQTQYF. CDR3 nucleotide sequence: TGTGCCAGCAGCTTAGCTATGCAGGACACCCTACTCCTACAGACCCAGTACTTC.